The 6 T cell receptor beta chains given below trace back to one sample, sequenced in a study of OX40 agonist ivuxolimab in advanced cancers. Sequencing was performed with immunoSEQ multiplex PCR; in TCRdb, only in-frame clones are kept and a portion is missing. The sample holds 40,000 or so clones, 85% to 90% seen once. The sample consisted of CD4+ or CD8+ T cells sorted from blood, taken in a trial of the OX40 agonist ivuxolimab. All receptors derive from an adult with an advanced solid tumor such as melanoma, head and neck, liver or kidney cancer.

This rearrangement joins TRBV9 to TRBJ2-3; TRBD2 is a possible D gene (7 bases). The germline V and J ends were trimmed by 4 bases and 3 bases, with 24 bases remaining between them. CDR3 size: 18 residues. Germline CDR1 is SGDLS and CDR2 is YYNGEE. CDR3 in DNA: TGTGCCAGCAGCCCCCGGGGGCCGGCGGGAGTTGAGACAGATACGCAGTATTTT. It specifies CASSPRGPAGVETDTQYF.

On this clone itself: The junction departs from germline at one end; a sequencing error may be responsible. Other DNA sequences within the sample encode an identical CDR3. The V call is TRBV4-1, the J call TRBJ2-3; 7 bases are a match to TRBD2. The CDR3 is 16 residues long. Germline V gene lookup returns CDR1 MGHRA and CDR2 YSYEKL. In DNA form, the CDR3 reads TGCGCCAGCAGCCCTCGGGCGGGAGCTAGCACAGATACGCAGTATTTC. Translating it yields CASSPRAGASTDTQYF.

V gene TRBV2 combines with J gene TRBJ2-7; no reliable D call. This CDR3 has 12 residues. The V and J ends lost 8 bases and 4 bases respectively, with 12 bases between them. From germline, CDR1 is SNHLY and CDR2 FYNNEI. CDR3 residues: CASVGRMYEQYF. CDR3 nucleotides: TGTGCCAGCGTAGGCAGGATGTACGAGCAGTACTTC.

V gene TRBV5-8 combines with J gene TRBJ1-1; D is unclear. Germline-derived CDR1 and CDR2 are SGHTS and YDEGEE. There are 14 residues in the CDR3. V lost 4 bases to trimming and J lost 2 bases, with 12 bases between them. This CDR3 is CASSLRFSNTEAFF. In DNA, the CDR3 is TGTGCCAGCAGCCTCCGTTTTAGCAACACTGAAGCTTTCTTT. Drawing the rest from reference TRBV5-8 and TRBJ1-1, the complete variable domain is EAGVTQSPTHLIKTRGQQATLRCSPISGHTSVYWYQQALGLGLQFLLWYDEGEERNRGNFPPRFSGRQFPNYSSELNVNALELEDSALYLCASSLRFSNTEAFFGQGTRLTVV.

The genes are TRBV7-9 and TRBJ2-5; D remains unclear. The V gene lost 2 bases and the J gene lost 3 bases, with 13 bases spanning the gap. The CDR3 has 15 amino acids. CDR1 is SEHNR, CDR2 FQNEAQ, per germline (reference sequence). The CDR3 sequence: CASSLQRVGKETQYF. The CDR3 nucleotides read TGTGCCAGCAGCTTACAAAGGGTAGGGAAAGAGACCCAGTACTTC.

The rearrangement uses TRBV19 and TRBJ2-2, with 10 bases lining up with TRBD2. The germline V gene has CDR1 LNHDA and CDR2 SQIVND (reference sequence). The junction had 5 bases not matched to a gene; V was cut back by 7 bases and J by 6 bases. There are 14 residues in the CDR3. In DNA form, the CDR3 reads TGTGCCAGTATGGAGGGACTAGCGTCCGGGGAGCTGTTTTTT. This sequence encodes CASMEGLASGELFF.